This T cell receptor beta chain was sequenced in a study of T cell responses to AZD1222 COVID-19 vaccine. General study results and limits: Rises in breadth and depth of Spike-specific TCRs came after two AZD1222 doses.

Produced via immunoSEQ multiplex PCR; TCRdb's table is partial and in-frame only. The sample has about 78,000 clones, around 87% seen once. The CDR3 length is 18 residues. The germline V gene has CDR1 KGHSH and CDR2 LQKENI. Trimming cost V 2 bases and J 0 bases; bases outside gene matches: 5. With regard to this clone: Its antigen is unidentified.

The rearrangement joins TRBV18 to TRBJ2-1; 12 bases are shared with TRBD2. Sequenced material: peripheral blood, taken on day 0 of AZD1222 vaccination. This receptor was identified in an adult in good health. The CDR3 protein is CASSPGLAGGPSYNEQFF. The CDR3 region has the DNA TGTGCCAGCTCACCAGGGCTAGCGGGAGGGCCCTCCTACAATGAGCAGTTCTTC.